Below are 21 T cell receptor beta chains sequenced from a single sample in a study of breast tumors, draining lymph nodes, adjacent tissues. TCRdb re-derived calls from the multiplex PCR reads in MiXCR, one entry per CDR3 protein. The sample lists 45,000 or so distinct CDR3 sequences, 23% occurring once. Specimen: breast tumor tissue. The receptors were gathered from a female donor with breast cancer. Some clones in this sample may be carry-over from other donors' samples.

With regard to this clonotype: Just one base apart from a much larger clone, this may be a read error. The chain uses TRBV27 and TRBJ2-7; perhaps TRBD1 as D (6 bases). This CDR3 has 14 amino acids. Germline CDR1 and CDR2: MNHEY and SMNVEV (reference sequence). Trimming pared 6 bases from V and 2 bases from J, leaving 14 bases between. The CDR3 loop reads CASRFLDRPYEQYF. CDR3 bases: TGTGCCAGCAGGTTTCTTGACAGGCCCTACGAGCAGTACTTC.

This clonotype was detected many times. The chain is built from TRBV7-8 and TRBJ2-2; possibly TRBD2 for D (6 bases). This CDR3 has 15 amino acids. Germline assignment: CDR1 SGHVS and CDR2 FQNEAQ. Trimming stripped 4 bases from V and 1 base from J, with 10 bases between. The CDR3 protein is CASSSGTLNTGELFF. The CDR3 DNA is TGTGCCAGCAGCTCCGGGACTTTGAACACCGGGGAGCTGTTTTTT. The full variable domain, rest sourced from reference TRBV7-8 and TRBJ2-2, is GAGVSQSPRYKVAKRGQDVALRCDPISGHVSLFWYQQALGQGPEFLTYFQNEAQLDKSGLPSDRFFAERPEGSVSTLKIQRTQQEDSAVYLCASSSGTLNTGELFFGEGSRLTVL.

This clonotype was recorded many times. The chain has TRBV7-9 and TRBJ2-3; no clear D. Trimming took off 5 bases at V and 2 bases at J, with 8 bases between the two ends. The CDR3 sequence is 13 residues long. Per the germline V gene, CDR1 is SEHNR and CDR2 is FQNEAQ (reference sequence). The CDR3 reads CASSRDSTDTQYF. CDR3 bases: TGTGCCAGCAGCCGAGACTCCACAGATACGCAGTATTTT.

The J gene is TRBJ2-5, the V gene TRBV19; TRBD1 is a possible D gene (5 bases). Trimming pared 3 bases from V and 3 bases from J, leaving 14 bases between. Germline lookup yields CDR1 LNHDA and CDR2 SQIVND (reference sequence). This CDR3 is built from 15 residues. CDR3 sequence reads: CASSILLGQKETQYF. Here the CDR3 DNA reads TGTGCCAGTAGTATTCTACTGGGGCAGAAAGAGACCCAGTACTTC.

Notes on this clonotype: One junction end does not reproduce the germline sequence, and a read error may be involved. This chain connects TRBV19 to TRBJ1-1; the D gene is possibly TRBD1 (5 bases). This CDR3 contains 12 residues. CDR1 is LNHDA, CDR2 SQIVND, per germline (reference sequence). Here the CDR3 reads CASRIDQGAAFF. The CDR3 nucleotides are TGTGCCAGTAGGATAGACCAGGGTGCAGCTTTCTTT.

In this sample, this clonotype turned up many times. The gene calls are TRBV20-1 and TRBJ2-5, with a possible D match to TRBD1 (6 bases). The germline V gene has CDR1 DFQATT and CDR2 SNEGSKA (reference sequence). The CDR3 spans 14 residues. Trimming took off 0 bases at V and 1 base at J, with 9 bases between the two ends. CDR3 residues: CSARDGQPQETQYF. The CDR3 nucleotides are TGCAGTGCTAGAGATGGACAGCCCCAAGAGACCCAGTACTTC.

This clonotype was observed at least ten times. The chain links TRBV5-1 to TRBJ1-2; TRBD1 agrees at 7 bases. The germline V gene has CDR1 SGHRS and CDR2 YFSETQ. The junction had 14 bases not matched to a gene; V was cut back by 0 bases and J by 6 bases. The CDR3 sequence is 17 residues long. The CDR3 bases are TGCGCCAGCAGCTTGGACCCGTCCACAGGGGCTCGGAATGGCTACACCTTC. Protein sequence: CASSLDPSTGARNGYTF.

Ten or more counts support this clonotype. The J gene is TRBJ2-7, the V gene TRBV5-4, with TRBD2 identical over 8 bases. The CDR3 is 15 amino acids. Germline assignment: CDR1 SGHNT and CDR2 YYREEE (reference sequence). With V trimmed by 0 bases and J by 4 bases, 6 bases remained unmatched. CDR3 sequence (DNA): TGTGCCAGCAGCTTGGTTGGCGGGGGGATGTACGAGCAGTACTTC. The encoded protein is CASSLVGGGMYEQYF. Filled out from reference TRBV5-4 and TRBJ2-7, the complete variable domain reads ETGVTQSPTHLIKTRGQQVTLRCSSQSGHNTVSWYQQALGQGPQFIFQYYREEENGRGNFPPRFSGLQFPNYSSELNVNALELDDSALYLCASSLVGGGMYEQYFGPGTRLTVT.

This clonotype was counted many times. One junction end does not reproduce the germline sequence, and a read error may be involved. The V and J genes are TRBV3-1 and TRBJ1-4; 7 bases agree with TRBD1. CDR3 length: 16 amino acids. Germline-derived CDR1 and CDR2 are LGHDT and YNNKEL (reference sequence). The CDR3 is CASSPFRTGANEILFF. Written as DNA, the CDR3 is TGTGCCAGCAGCCCCTTTAGGACAGGAGCTAATGAAATACTGTTTTTT.

About this clonotype: One base away lies a much larger clone, so this may be a sequencing read error. The chain couples TRBV12-3 or TRBV12-4 to TRBJ2-7, with no clear D. Trimming pared 2 bases from V and 6 bases from J, leaving 8 bases between. This CDR3 spans 12 amino acids. CDR3 residues: CASSLMRSEQYF. CDR3 sequence (DNA): TGTGCCAGCAGTTTAATGAGATCCGAGCAGTACTTC.

This clonotype occurred a few times. The chain recombines TRBV28 with TRBJ2-7; TRBD2 matches 9 bases. Per the germline V gene, CDR1 is MDHEN and CDR2 is SYDVKM. The V gene end was trimmed by 3 bases and the J gene end by 1 base; junction bases not matched to a gene: 7. This CDR3 spans 16 amino acids. The CDR3 region is CASSFTLAGLSYEQYF. CDR3 nucleotides: TGTGCCAGCAGTTTTACACTAGCGGGCCTATCCTACGAGCAGTACTTC.

In this sample, this clonotype turned up many times. V is TRBV4-2 and J is TRBJ1-2, with D hard to call. Trimming pared 0 bases from V and 2 bases from J, leaving 4 bases between. Germline assignment: CDR1 LGHNA and CDR2 YNFKEQ. The CDR3 consists of 13 residues. The CDR3 sequence: CASSQEPNYGYTF. CDR3 DNA sequence: TGTGCCAGCAGCCAAGAACCGAACTATGGCTACACCTTC.

This clonotype was picked up many times. This chain joins TRBV9 and TRBJ2-5; D is unclear. V lost 3 bases to trimming and J lost 5 bases, with 17 bases between them. Germline loops: CDR1 SGDLS, CDR2 YYNGEE. The CDR3 extends over 15 amino acids. The CDR3 is CASSGPVTYGETQYF. The CDR3 DNA sequence: TGTGCCAGCAGCGGCCCGGTGACATACGGGGAGACCCAGTACTTC.

This clonotype appeared many times. V is TRBV14 and J is TRBJ2-7, with D perhaps matching TRBD1 (5 bases). The germline V gene encodes CDR1 SGHDN and CDR2 FVKESK. Trimming stripped 1 base from V and 6 bases from J, with 7 bases between. The CDR3 totals 12 residues. The CDR3 DNA reads TGTGCCAGCAGCCAAGCAGGGATCGAGCAGTACTTC. It yields the protein CASSQAGIEQYF.

On this clonotype: A read error is possible here, since a much larger clone lies one base away. The V and J genes are TRBV10-3 and TRBJ1-6; no firm D call. Germline CDR1 ENHRY, CDR2 SYGVKD. The CDR3 consists of 15 residues. Here the CDR3 reads CAISESGSYNSRLHF. The CDR3, as DNA: TGTGCCATCAGTGAGTCCGGCTCCTATAATTCACGCCTCCACTTT.

J is TRBJ2-7 and V is TRBV4-1; the D gene is possibly TRBD2 (6 bases). V was pared by 8 bases and J by 3 bases, with 11 bases between. The CDR3 totals 12 residues. Germline CDR1 MGHRA, CDR2 YSYEKL. The chain's CDR3 is CASGEVNYEQYF. The CDR3 bases are TGCGCCAGCGGGGAGGTCAACTACGAGCAGTACTTC.

This clonotype was counted many times. For the CDR3, the DNA is TGTGCCAGCAGCTTAGAGGGACTAGCGGGGACCTACGAGCAGTACTTC. Amino acids: CASSLEGLAGTYEQYF. The chain uses TRBV5-8 and TRBJ2-7; TRBD2 matches at 13 bases. The ends lost 2 bases at V and 2 bases at J; junction bases unmatched: 4. This CDR3 comprises 16 residues. Germline CDR1 is SGHTS and CDR2 is YDEGEE.

This clonotype occurred many times. The chain couples TRBV27 to TRBJ2-3, with TRBD1 matching 8 bases. Germline assignment: CDR1 MNHEY and CDR2 SMNVEV (reference sequence). Trimming cost V 8 bases and J 4 bases; bases outside gene matches: 5. CDR3 size: 13 residues. CDR3 residues: CASRRQGSDTQYF. The CDR3 DNA reads as TGTGCCAGCCGTCGACAGGGGTCAGATACGCAGTATTTT.

This clonotype was detected ten times or more. The chain recombines TRBV2 with TRBJ2-7; D gene unclear. Deletions cut 4 bases from V and 6 bases from J, with 10 bases between. In germline, CDR1 is SNHLY, CDR2 FYNNEI. This CDR3 is 12 amino acids long. The CDR3 here is CASSARWGEQYF. The CDR3 nucleotides are TGTGCCAGCAGTGCGAGATGGGGCGAGCAGTACTTC.

The chain uses TRBV14 and TRBJ2-3; D is tentatively TRBD1 or TRBD2 (5 bases each). This CDR3 spans 16 amino acids. Between the trimmed V and J ends, which lost 0 bases and 2 bases, there was a span of 12 bases. Per the germline V gene, CDR1 is SGHDN and CDR2 is FVKESK. The CDR3 loop is CASSQERGAATDTQYF. The DNA of the CDR3 is TGTGCCAGCAGCCAAGAGAGGGGCGCAGCCACAGATACGCAGTATTTT. Drawing the rest from reference TRBV14 and TRBJ2-3, the complete variable domain is EAGVTQFPSHSVIEKGQTVTLRCDPISGHDNLYWYRRVMGKEIKFLLHFVKESKQDESGMPNNRFLAERTGGTYSTLKVQPAELEDSGVYFCASSQERGAATDTQYFGPGTRLTVL.

In DNA form, the CDR3 reads TGTGCCAGCAGTCCGGGACAGGGGAATACGCAGTATTTT. Amino acid sequence: CASSPGQGNTQYF. The V and J genes are TRBV6-1 and TRBJ2-3; 10 nucleotides agree with TRBD1. Germline CDR1 and CDR2: MNHNS and SASEGT. Trimming cost V 5 bases and J 7 bases; bases outside gene matches: 3. The CDR3 runs to 13 residues.